This T cell receptor (beta chain) was found in a study of response to subunit inactivated influenza vaccine. TCRdb reprocessed the RT-PCR reads via MiXCR and lists one record per CDR3 protein. The sample includes approximately 530,000 distinct CDR3 sequences, roughly 8.2% of them seen just once. Concerning this clonotype itself: Its antigen is unidentified.

General observations from the study: Each seasonal influenza vaccination recruits few new T cells, the authors suggested.

The material sequenced was PBMCs from blood, taken about 23 months after vaccination. This TCR came from a man aged 45-69 years who received an inactivated influenza vaccine.

CDR3 region: CSARPPQETQYF. DNA of the CDR3: TGCAGTGCCCGGCCGCCCCAAGAGACCCAGTACTTC. The rearrangement joins TRBV20-1 to TRBJ2-5; D remains ambiguous. Trimming shortened V by 6 bases and J by 1 base, and 9 bases separated the two germline ends. Germline V gene data show CDR1 as DFQATT and CDR2 as SNEGSKA (reference sequence). CDR3 length: 12 amino acids.